Listed below are T cell receptor beta chains from one sample, sequenced in a study of CD8 T cells in ankylosing spondylitis. TCRdb processed the 5' RACE reads anew with MiXCR; each CDR3 protein has one entry. This table holds fewer than 400,000 distinct CDR3 sequences, approximately 20% found once. Input material: blood, either unsorted or a sorted T cell fraction (not recorded which). These receptor sequences come from a male donor with ankylosing spondylitis. The CDR3 runs from the conserved cysteine through the conserved F or W. Each record gives: V gene, clone size, J gene, D gene, CDR3 protein, CDR3 DNA. D genes are given only for firm matches. A clone size is listed for some rows: how often the clone was seen (once, few, many), or a class if it is expanded.

V: TRBV4-1
size: few
J: TRBJ2-1
D: TRBD2
CDR3: CASSQVGLAGVNNEQFF
DNA: TGCGCCAGCAGCCAAGTTGGACTAGCGGGAGTAAACAATGAGCAGTTCTTC

V: TRBV7-9
size: .
J: TRBJ2-1
D: TRBD2
CDR3: CASDPGLADNEQFF
DNA: TGTGCCAGCGACCCCGGACTAGCGGACAATGAGCAGTTCTTC

V: TRBV28
size: .
J: TRBJ2-2
D: .
CDR3: CASSPSQIRTNTGELFF
DNA: TGTGCCAGCAGTCCCAGTCAGATCAGAACGAACACCGGGGAGCTGTTTTTT

V: TRBV20-1
size: .
J: TRBJ2-7
D: .
CDR3: CSARVGRVYEQYF
DNA: TGCAGTGCTAGAGTCGGCAGGGTCTACGAGCAGTACTTC

V: TRBV7-9
size: many
J: TRBJ2-4
D: .
CDR3: CASSPDGVKNIQYF
DNA: TGTGCCAGCAGCCCGGACGGGGTAAAAAACATTCAGTACTTC

V: TRBV28
size: many
J: TRBJ2-1
D: .
CDR3: CASSLSNEQFF
DNA: TGTGCCAGCAGCTTATCCAATGAGCAGTTCTTC

V: TRBV6-2/TRBV6-3
size: few
J: TRBJ2-1
D: .
CDR3: CASSNPSNEQFF
DNA: TGTGCCAGCAGTAATCCTAGCAATGAGCAGTTCTTC

V: TRBV10-3
size: few
J: TRBJ1-3
D: .
CDR3: CAIRSGSSGNTIYF
DNA: TGTGCCATCAGGTCCGGGTCCTCTGGAAACACCATATATTTT

V: TRBV5-1
size: .
J: TRBJ1-5
D: .
CDR3: CASRRTADQPQHF
DNA: TGCGCCAGCCGGAGGACAGCGGATCAGCCCCAGCATTTT

V: TRBV6-5
size: few
J: TRBJ2-7
D: .
CDR3: CASSYGAGLYYEQYF
DNA: TGTGCCAGCAGTTACGGGGCAGGGTTGTACTACGAGCAGTACTTC

V: TRBV19
size: .
J: TRBJ1-1
D: .
CDR3: CASSKGQGSGNTEAFF
DNA: TGTGCCAGTAGTAAGGGGCAGGGTTCAGGGAACACTGAAGCTTTCTTT

V: TRBV5-1
size: .
J: TRBJ2-1
D: .
CDR3: CASSSGTGDSGSYNEQFF
DNA: TGCGCCAGCAGCTCCGGAACCGGGGACTCTGGCTCCTACAATGAGCAGTTCTTC

V: TRBV11-1
size: once
J: TRBJ2-1
D: .
CDR3: CASSLAKGYLSRYNEQFF
DNA: TGTGCCAGCAGCTTAGCGAAGGGTTACCTATCACGCTACAATGAGCAGTTCTTC

V: TRBV9
size: .
J: TRBJ2-1
D: .
CDR3: CASSLDWVAEYNEQFF
DNA: TGTGCCAGCAGCCTAGACTGGGTAGCGGAATACAATGAGCAGTTCTTC

V: TRBV29-1
size: .
J: TRBJ2-5
D: .
CDR3: CSARARIQETQYF
DNA: TGCAGCGCCCGGGCGCGAATCCAAGAGACCCAGTACTTC